The clone carrying this T cell receptor (beta chain) was found many times. The antigen is undetermined. Memory CD4+ cells were defined as CD4+CD45RO+CD25-. Germline V gives CDR1 LNHDA, CDR2 SQIVND (reference sequence). Germline trimming cut 4 bases from V and 8 bases from J; bases unmatched to any gene: 1. CDR3 length: 11 residues. After constant-region reverse-primer amplification, full-length variable regions underwent semi-nested PCR with Nested Universal Primer A. TCRdb re-called the 5' RACE reads through MiXCR, storing one row per CDR3 protein. The data contain approximately 60,000 distinct CDR3 sequences, 25% to 30% of them singletons. Study results and caveats: Tumor Tregs overlapped most with tumor, then blood, naive CD4+ cells. Tumor memory CD4+ T cell TCR gene usage was found to cluster with blood and lymph node memory CD4+ cells and with lymph node naive CD4+ cells.

The rearrangement links TRBV19 to TRBJ1-1; 7 nucleotides match TRBD1. Input material: tumor-infiltrating memory CD4+ T cells sorted from the breast tumor. Indicated subset: memory CD4+ T cells, CD4+CD45RO+CD25-. The source is a female donor with breast cancer. CDR3 sequence: CASSKTGEAFF. In DNA, the CDR3 is TGTGCCAGTAGTAAGACAGGGGAAGCTTTCTTT. The full variable domain, with the rest looked up from reference TRBV19 and TRBJ1-1, is DGGITQSPKYLFRKEGQNVTLSCEQNLNHDAMYWYRQDPGQGLRLIYYSQIVNDFQKGDIAEGYSVSREKKESFPLTVTSAQKNPTAFYLCASSKTGEAFFGQGTRLTVV.